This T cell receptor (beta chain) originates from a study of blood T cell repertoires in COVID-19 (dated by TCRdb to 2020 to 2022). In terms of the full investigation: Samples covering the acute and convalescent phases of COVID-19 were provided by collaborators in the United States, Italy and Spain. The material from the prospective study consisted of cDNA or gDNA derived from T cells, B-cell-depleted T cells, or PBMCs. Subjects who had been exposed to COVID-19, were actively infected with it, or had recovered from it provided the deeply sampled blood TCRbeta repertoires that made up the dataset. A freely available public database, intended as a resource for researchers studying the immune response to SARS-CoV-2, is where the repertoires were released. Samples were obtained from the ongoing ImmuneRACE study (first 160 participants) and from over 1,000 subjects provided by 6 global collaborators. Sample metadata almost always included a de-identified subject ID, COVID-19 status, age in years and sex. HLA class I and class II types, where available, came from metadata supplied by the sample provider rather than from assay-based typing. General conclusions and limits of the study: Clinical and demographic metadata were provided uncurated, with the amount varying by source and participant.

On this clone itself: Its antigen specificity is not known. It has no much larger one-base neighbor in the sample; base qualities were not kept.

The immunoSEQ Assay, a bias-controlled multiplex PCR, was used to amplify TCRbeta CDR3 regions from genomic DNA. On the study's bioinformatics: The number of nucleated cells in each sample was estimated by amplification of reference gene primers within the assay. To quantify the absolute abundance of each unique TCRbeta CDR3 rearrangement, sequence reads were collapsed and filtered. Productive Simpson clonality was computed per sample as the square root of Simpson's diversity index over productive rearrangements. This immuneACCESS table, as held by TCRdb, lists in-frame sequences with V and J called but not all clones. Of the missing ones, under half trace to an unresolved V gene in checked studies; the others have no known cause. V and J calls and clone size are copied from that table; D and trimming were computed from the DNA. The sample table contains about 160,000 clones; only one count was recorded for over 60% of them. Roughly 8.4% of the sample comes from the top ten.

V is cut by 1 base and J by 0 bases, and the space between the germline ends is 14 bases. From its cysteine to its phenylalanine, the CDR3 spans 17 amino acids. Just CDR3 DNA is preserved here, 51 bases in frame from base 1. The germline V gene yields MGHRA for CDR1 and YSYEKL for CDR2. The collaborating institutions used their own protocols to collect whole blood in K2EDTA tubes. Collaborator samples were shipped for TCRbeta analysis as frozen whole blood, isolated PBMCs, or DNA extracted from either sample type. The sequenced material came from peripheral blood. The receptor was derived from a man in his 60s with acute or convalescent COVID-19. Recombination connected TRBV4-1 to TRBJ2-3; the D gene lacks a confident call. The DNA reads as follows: TGCGCCAGCAGCCAAGTCCGACTTTCAGCTAGCACAGATACGCAGTATTTT. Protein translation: CASSQVRLSASTDTQYF.